Listed here are 26 T cell receptor beta chains from one sample, sequenced in a study of molecular identifiers for immune sequencing clone quantification. TCRdb used MiXCR to reprocess the PCR reads, holding one entry per CDR3 protein. Altogether 85,000 to 100,000 distinct CDR3 sequences are present, around a fifth being singletons, with the ten largest covering about 1%. Specimen: naive CD8+ T cells from blood, with Jurkat cell RNA spiked in. Subset noted: FACS-sorted CD8+CD4-CCR7+CD45RA+ naive T cells. Receptors originate from a human donor in good health. Some libraries in this study had Jurkat cell RNA spiked in.

This clonotype was observed at least ten times. The chain has TRBV27 and TRBJ1-5; D is undetermined. V gave up 3 bases and J gave up 2 bases, with 8 bases separating them. This CDR3 spans 14 amino acids. The V gene's germline CDR1 is MNHEY and CDR2 SMNVEV (reference sequence). Here the CDR3 reads CASSLLGGNQPQHF. For the CDR3, the DNA is TGTGCCAGCAGTTTGTTGGGCGGCAATCAGCCCCAGCATTTT.

This clonotype has a single count. The CDR3 does not end in the conserved phenylalanine or tryptophan, so this is likely a read error. No DNA is shown, since the ends of the CDR3 on it are uncertain; the CDR3 is the one TCRdb lists. The chain carries TRBV9 and TRBJ2-3; TRBD2 was called by the table and not checked on the DNA. Per germline, CDR1 SGDLS and CDR2 YYNGEE. The CDR3 length is 18 residues, termini included. The CDR3 is CASSVVSVVSGGTDTRYS.

This clonotype was seen ten or more times. The CDR3 protein is CAWSPPDRVYNEQFF. For the CDR3, the DNA is TGTGCCTGGAGTCCGCCGGACAGGGTCTACAATGAGCAGTTCTTC. This chain connects TRBV30 to TRBJ2-1, with 8 bases lining up with TRBD1. Germline trimming cut 2 bases from V and 3 bases from J; bases unmatched to any gene: 6. The CDR3 is 15 amino acids. Germline CDR1 is GTSNPN and CDR2 is SVGIG (reference sequence). Drawing the rest from reference TRBV30 and TRBJ2-1, the complete variable domain is SQTIHQWPATLVQPVGSPLSLECTVEGTSNPNLYWYRQAAGRGLQLLFYSVGIGQISSEVPQNLSASRPQDRQFILSSKKLLLSDSGFYLCAWSPPDRVYNEQFFGPGTRLTVL.

At least ten counts were recorded for this clonotype. The chain recombines TRBV7-9 with TRBJ2-3; 9 nucleotides match TRBD2. Per germline, CDR1 SEHNR and CDR2 FQNEAQ (reference sequence). The CDR3 consists of 20 residues. The V gene end was trimmed by 5 bases and the J gene end by 3 bases; junction bases not matched to a gene: 21. The chain's CDR3 is CASSPKAAGGPEVPTDTQYF. In DNA form, the CDR3 reads TGTGCCAGCAGCCCGAAGGCAGCGGGGGGCCCCGAGGTGCCAACAGATACGCAGTATTTT.

In its sample, this clonotype was seen many times. The rearrangement joins TRBV29-1 to TRBJ2-2; unclear D gene. Germline V CDR1 and CDR2: SQVTM, ANQGSEA. The CDR3 has 14 residues. With 1 base removed from V and 4 bases from J, the gap between germline ends came to 10 bases. CDR3: CSVEGVTGTGELFF. The DNA of the CDR3 is TGCAGCGTTGAAGGGGTAACGGGCACCGGGGAGCTGTTTTTT.

Comments on this clonotype: A much larger clone sits a single nucleotide away, making a read error possible. The chain employs TRBV6-2 or TRBV6-3 and TRBJ1-5; no definite D call. V was cut by 4 bases and J by 0 bases, with 7 bases left in between. The CDR3 spans 14 residues. CDR1 is MNHEY, CDR2 SVGEGT, per germline. The CDR3 region has the DNA TGTGCCAGCAGTTGCTGGGGTAGCAATCAGCCCCAGCATTTT. It specifies CASSCWGSNQPQHF.

This clonotype showed up just a few times. J is TRBJ1-6 and V is TRBV11-3; the D gene is possibly TRBD1 (6 bases). Germline CDR1 is SGHNT and CDR2 is YENEEA. The CDR3 is made up of 17 amino acids. The V end lost 5 bases, the J end lost 0 bases, and 14 bases lay between the germline ends. The CDR3 sequence: CASSTRSGASYNSPLHF. The CDR3 DNA reads as TGTGCCAGCAGCACCAGATCAGGGGCCTCCTATAATTCACCCCTCCACTTT.

This clonotype showed up many times. V and J are TRBV5-6 and TRBJ1-1; D is uncertain. V lost 0 bases and J 2 bases, leaving 11 bases between the germline ends. CDR1 is SGHDT, CDR2 YYEEEE, per germline. The CDR3 runs 15 residues. The CDR3 sequence: CASSLGAVVNTEAFF. In DNA form, the CDR3 reads TGTGCCAGCAGCTTGGGGGCGGTCGTTAACACTGAAGCTTTCTTT.

With regard to this clonotype: No conserved phenylalanine or tryptophan ends this CDR3, so it is likely a read error. This chain connects TRBV6-5 to TRBJ1-2, with 7 bases identical to TRBD1. The CDR3 covers 14 residues. Germline V gives CDR1 MNHEY, CDR2 SVGAGI. Germline trimming cut 6 bases from V and 4 bases from J; bases unmatched to any gene: 8. The CDR3 protein is CASSAGTEVYGYTL. In DNA form, the CDR3 reads TGTGCCAGCAGCGCCGGGACAGAAGTCTATGGCTACACCCTC.

Comments on this clonotype: A much larger clone sits a single nucleotide away, making a read error possible. V and J are TRBV29-1 and TRBJ2-3, with TRBD1 matching 9 bases. Germline V gives CDR1 SQVTM, CDR2 ANQGSEA. V shed 4 bases, J shed 3 bases, and the junction held 5 bases outside the gene matches. The CDR3 runs 14 residues. The CDR3 loop reads CSVVGTGRTDTQYF. The DNA of the CDR3 is TGCAGCGTTGTAGGGACAGGGCGAACAGATACGCAGTATTTT.

This clonotype was recorded many times. The chain combines TRBV2 with TRBJ1-4, with 12 bases lining up with TRBD1. The CDR3 is 17 amino acids. Germline CDR1 reads SNHLY; CDR2 reads FYNNEI. Trimming cost V 6 bases and J 5 bases; bases outside gene matches: 10. In DNA, the CDR3 is TGTGCCAGCAGGCCCGGGACAGGGGGCTTGGAAAATGAAAAACTGTTTTTT. It specifies CASRPGTGGLENEKLFF.

Only a few counts were recorded for this clonotype. This rearrangement joins TRBV15 to TRBJ1-5; 10 bases agree with TRBD1. CDR3 length: 13 residues. Germline V gives CDR1 LNHNV, CDR2 YYDKDF (reference sequence). Trimming took 7 bases from V and 8 from J; bases not matched to a gene: 5. CDR3 nucleotides: TGTGCCACCACCAAGGACAGGGGGGAGCCCCAGCATTTT. This translates into CATTKDRGEPQHF.

Details on this clonotype: This may be a read error: a much more frequent sequence differs by one nucleotide. The rearrangement uses TRBV12-3 or TRBV12-4 and TRBJ2-5; a possible D gene is TRBD1 (5 bases). This CDR3 comprises 13 residues. V lost 5 bases, J lost 4 bases, and 11 bases lay in between. The CDR3 nucleotides read TGTGCCAGCAGTACCTCAGGGTCAGAGACCCAGTACTTC. Translating gives CASSTSGSETQYF.

This clonotype has ten or more counts. J is TRBJ2-7 and V is TRBV30; the match to TRBD1 covers 8 bases. This CDR3 contains 14 residues. Germline CDR1 and CDR2: GTSNPN and SVGIG (reference sequence). Trimming cost V 3 bases and J 5 bases; bases outside gene matches: 9. The CDR3 sequence is CAWRPGQGMDEQYF. The CDR3 DNA reads as TGTGCCTGGAGGCCCGGACAGGGCATGGACGAGCAGTACTTC.

This clonotype was picked up many times. The rearrangement uses TRBV9 and TRBJ2-2, with TRBD2 matching 11 bases. The trim removed 4 bases at V and 4 bases at J, leaving 6 bases unmatched. The germline V gene has CDR1 SGDLS and CDR2 YYNGEE. CDR3 length equals 16 residues. Here the CDR3 DNA reads TGTGCCAGCAGCAAACGACTAGCGGGAAGCACCGGGGAGCTGTTTTTT. Protein sequence: CASSKRLAGSTGELFF.

Worth noting for this clonotype: A much larger clone lies one base from this, so it may be a read error. The chain links TRBV27 to TRBJ2-7; TRBD1 might be the D (6 bases). This CDR3 has 14 residues. CDR1 is MNHEY and CDR2 is SMNVEV in the germline V gene (reference sequence). CDR3 sequence reads: CASSTRDTHYGQYF. The CDR3 DNA sequence: TGTGCCAGCAGTACCCGGGACACTCACTACGGGCAGTACTTC.

V gene TRBV4-2 combines with J gene TRBJ1-4; 8 nucleotides match TRBD1. V was clipped by 3 bases and J by 6 bases; unmatched bases: 9. Germline V gene lookup returns CDR1 LGHNA and CDR2 YNFKEQ. CDR3 length equals 16 residues. CDR3 coding DNA: TGTGCCAGCAGCCAGGACAAAACAGGGGGGCATGAAAAACTGTTTTTT. This gives the protein CASSQDKTGGHEKLFF.

The sample holds many counts of this clonotype. The chain employs TRBV19 and TRBJ2-5; perhaps TRBD2 as D (5 bases). CDR1 is LNHDA and CDR2 is SQIVND in the germline V gene (reference sequence). The CDR3 runs to 13 residues. The V and J ends lost 5 bases and 0 bases respectively, with 7 bases between them. The CDR3 DNA reads TGTGCCAGTAGTTGGAGGTACCAAGAGACCCAGTACTTC. This gives the protein CASSWRYQETQYF.

At least ten counts were recorded for this clonotype. The chain combines TRBV7-2 with TRBJ2-1; D call uncertain. Germline CDR1 is SGHTA and CDR2 is FQGNSA. The CDR3 is 14 residues long. The V and J ends lost 8 bases and 0 bases respectively, with 11 bases between them. The chain's CDR3 is CASSAGGSYNEQFF. In DNA form, the CDR3 reads TGTGCCAGCTCAGCCGGTGGCTCCTACAATGAGCAGTTCTTC.

On this clonotype itself: A clone one base away is much larger, so this may be a read error. The chain has TRBV7-3 and TRBJ2-3; perhaps TRBD2 as D (5 bases). The CDR3 has 12 amino acids. Looked up from germline, CDR1 is SGHTA and CDR2 is FQGTGA. The CDR3 reads CASGLMVGEQYF. The CDR3 bases are TGTGCCAGCGGCTTAATGGTGGGAGAACAGTATTTT. The full variable domain, in which reference TRBV7-3 and TRBJ2-3 provide the parts outside the CDR3, is GAGVSQTPSNKVTEKGKYVELRCDPISGHTALYWYRQSLGQGPEFLIYFQGTGAADDSGLPNDRFFAVRPEGSVSTLKIQRTERGDSAVYLCASGLMVGEQYFGPGTRLTVL.

In the case of this clonotype: A clone one base away is much larger, so this may be a read error. This chain uses TRBV12-3 or TRBV12-4 with TRBJ2-7, with D perhaps matching TRBD1 or TRBD2 (5 bases each). This CDR3 spans 13 amino acids. V lost 4 bases and J lost 2, with 9 bases in between. As DNA, the CDR3 is TGTGCCAGCAGTTCCGGGACCCCCTACGAGCAGTACTTC. Encoded protein: CASSSGTPYEQYF.

This clonotype was seen only a few times. The rearrangement joins TRBV19 to TRBJ1-1, with a possible D match to TRBD1 (6 bases). Germline-derived CDR1 and CDR2 are LNHDA and SQIVND (reference sequence). Trimming removed 2 bases from V and 6 bases from J, with 16 bases in between. The CDR3 extends over 15 amino acids. The CDR3 spells CASSIIGGGLPEAFF. The CDR3 DNA is TGTGCCAGTAGTATAATAGGAGGGGGTCTCCCTGAAGCTTTCTTT.

This clonotype was observed a few times. This chain connects TRBV5-6 to TRBJ2-7; D is uncertain. Between the trimmed V and J ends, which lost 2 bases and 0 bases, there was a span of 9 bases. From germline, CDR1 is SGHDT and CDR2 YYEEEE. This CDR3 is 14 amino acids long. The CDR3 coding sequence is TGTGCCAGCAGCTTTAGGACCGGCTCCTACGAGCAGTACTTC. This translates into CASSFRTGSYEQYF.

As regards this clonotype: It may be a read error: a sequence one base away is much more abundant. The chain carries TRBV29-1 and TRBJ2-1, with D unresolved. The germline CDR1 and CDR2 sequences are SQVTM and ANQGSEA. The CDR3 sequence is 14 residues long. In DNA form, the CDR3 reads TGCGGCGTTGAAGGTGCGTTAGAAGGCGATGAGCAGTTCTTC. Its translation is CGVEGALEGDEQFF.

This clonotype was found many times. The V call is TRBV7-9, the J call TRBJ1-6; D is possibly TRBD1 (6 bases). Trimming cost V 4 bases and J 6 bases, with 13 bases left between them. CDR1 is SEHNR, CDR2 FQNEAQ, per germline (reference sequence). CDR3 length: 15 amino acids. In DNA form, the CDR3 reads TGTGCCAGCAGCTCCAGACAGGCAGTTAATTCACCCCTCCACTTT. Its protein is CASSSRQAVNSPLHF. The entire variable domain, with the rest obtained from reference TRBV7-9 and TRBJ1-6, is as follows: DTGVSQNPRHKITKRGQNVTFRCDPISEHNRLYWYRQTLGQGPEFLTYFQNEAQLEKSRLLSDRFSAERPKGSFSTLEIQRTEQGDSAMYLCASSSRQAVNSPLHFGNGTRLTVT.

This clonotype showed up many times. The V gene is TRBV7-9, the J gene TRBJ2-3; the match to TRBD2 covers 7 bases. The CDR3 loop spans 17 amino acids. Looked up from germline, CDR1 is SEHNR and CDR2 is FQNEAQ (reference sequence). V shed 11 bases and J 2 bases; nucleotides not matched to a gene: 19. This CDR3 reads CAGLRSAGADITDTQYF. The CDR3 region has the DNA TGTGCCGGTCTTAGGAGTGCGGGAGCGGATATCACAGATACGCAGTATTTT. The entire variable domain, with the rest obtained from reference TRBV7-9 and TRBJ2-3, is as follows: DTGVSQNPRHKITKRGQNVTFRCDPISEHNRLYWYRQTLGQGPEFLTYFQNEAQLEKSRLLSDRFSAERPKGSFSTLEIQRTEQGDSAMYLCAGLRSAGADITDTQYFGPGTRLTVL.